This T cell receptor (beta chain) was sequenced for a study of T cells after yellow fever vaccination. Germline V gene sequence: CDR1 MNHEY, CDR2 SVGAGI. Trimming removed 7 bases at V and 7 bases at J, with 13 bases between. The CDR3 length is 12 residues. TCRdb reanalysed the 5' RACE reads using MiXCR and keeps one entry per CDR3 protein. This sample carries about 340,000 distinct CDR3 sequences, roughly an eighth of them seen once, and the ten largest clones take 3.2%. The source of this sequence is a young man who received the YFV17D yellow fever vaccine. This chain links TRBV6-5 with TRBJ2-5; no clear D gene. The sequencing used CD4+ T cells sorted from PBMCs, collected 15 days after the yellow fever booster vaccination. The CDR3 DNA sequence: TGTGCCAGCAAAATGGCGAGTGGGACCCAGTACTTC. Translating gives CASKMASGTQYF.